One and the same sample provided the 18 T cell receptor beta chains below, sequenced in a study of T cells after yellow fever vaccination. One entry per CDR3 protein results from TCRdb running MiXCR on the 5' RACE reads. Of roughly 85,000 distinct CDR3 sequences in the sample, about an eighth are singletons; the top ten hold around 25%. The material was CD8+ T cells not binding an NS4B(214-222) dextramer, sorted from PBMCs, obtained approximately 22 days after the first yellow fever vaccination. The origin of the receptors is a man aged 18 to 30 who received the YFV17D yellow fever vaccine.

The table lists this clonotype with a few counts. The chain links TRBV6-2 or TRBV6-3 to TRBJ2-7; D perhaps matches TRBD1 (6 bases). The CDR3 consists of 17 residues. Germline CDR1 and CDR2: MNHEY and SVGEGT. V was cut by 0 bases and J by 2 bases, with 17 bases left in between. DNA for the CDR3: TGTGCCAGCAGTTACTCGAGTAACTGGGACATAACCTACGAGCAGTACGTC. Its translation: CASSYSSNWDITYEQYV.

This clonotype was counted a few times. The CDR3 DNA reads TGTGCCAGCAGTTATGGGCTAGCGGGGGATTACACCTACAATGAGCAGTTCTTC. Its translation is CASSYGLAGDYTYNEQFF. This chain uses TRBV6-5 with TRBJ2-1; 10 bases fit TRBD2. From germline, CDR1 is MNHEY and CDR2 SVGAGI. CDR3 length equals 18 residues. V dropped 3 bases and J dropped 2; count of bases not matched to a gene: 10.

The chain has TRBV12-3 or TRBV12-4 and TRBJ1-4; D remains ambiguous. The V end lost 7 bases, the J end lost 8 bases, and 17 bases lay between the germline ends. The CDR3 length is 14 residues. CDR3 amino acids: CASTYQQVGEKLFF. CDR3 sequence (DNA): TGTGCCAGCACCTACCAGCAGGTCGGCGAAAAACTGTTTTTT.

J is TRBJ2-7 and V is TRBV7-8; 7 bases are a match to TRBD1. V was pared by 1 base and J by 4 bases, with 13 bases of the junction left unmatched. Germline loops: CDR1 SGHVS, CDR2 FQNEAQ. The CDR3 length is 17 residues. The CDR3 DNA follows: TGTGCCAGCAGCTTAGATAGCTACGGGACAGCAAGTTACGAGCAGTACGTC. Translated, it gives CASSLDSYGTASYEQYV.

The chain couples TRBV5-6 to TRBJ1-5; unclear D gene. CDR3 size: 12 residues. Germline CDR1 is SGHDT and CDR2 is YYEEEE. Trimming left V 4 bases short and J 7 bases short, with 9 bases between. The CDR3 DNA follows: TGTGCCAGCAGCGCGAGTTGGCAGCCCCAGCATTTT. Protein: CASSASWQPQHF.

The chain couples TRBV5-1 to TRBJ2-2, with TRBD1 matching 10 bases. Trimming took 0 bases from V and 5 from J; bases not matched to a gene: 4. The germline V gene encodes CDR1 SGHRS and CDR2 YFSETQ. This CDR3 has 16 residues. The CDR3 sequence is CASSLVGQGRTGELFF. The DNA for the CDR3 is TGCGCCAGCAGCTTGGTGGGACAGGGGCGTACCGGGGAGCTGTTTTTT. The variable domain in full, with the rest retrieved from reference TRBV5-1 and TRBJ2-2, is KAGVTQTPRYLIKTRGQQVTLSCSPISGHRSVSWYQQTPGQGLQFLFEYFSETQRNKGNFPGRFSGRQFSNSRSEMNVSTLELGDSALYLCASSLVGQGRTGELFFGEGSRLTVL.

Only a few counts were recorded for this clonotype. This rearrangement joins TRBV12-3 or TRBV12-4 to TRBJ2-3; D is perhaps TRBD2 (6 bases). The V end lost 4 bases, the J end lost 0 bases, and 14 bases lay between the germline ends. The CDR3 covers 16 residues. This chain's CDR3 is CASSSFLGTSTDTQYF. DNA of the CDR3: TGTGCCAGCAGTTCTTTCTTGGGGACTAGCACAGATACGCAGTATTTT.

This clonotype has only a few counts. The chain is built from TRBV30 and TRBJ1-6; D unresolved. This CDR3 has 15 residues. Trimming removed 4 bases at V and 10 bases at J, with 20 bases between. Germline-derived CDR1 and CDR2 are GTSNPN and SVGIG (reference sequence). As DNA, the CDR3 is TGTGCCTGGACTCGGTTAATAGGGCCTCACTCACCCCTCCACTTT. Translation gives CAWTRLIGPHSPLHF.

The chain is built from TRBV13 and TRBJ2-2; the D gene is possibly TRBD2 (6 bases). The V gene lost 5 bases and the J gene lost 1 base, with 11 bases spanning the gap. The length of the CDR3 is 15 residues. Germline V gene data show CDR1 as PRHDT and CDR2 as FYEKMQ (reference sequence). The CDR3 reads CASSLGLGNTGELFF. The CDR3, as DNA: TGTGCCAGCAGCCTGGGACTGGGGAACACCGGGGAGCTGTTTTTT. Filled out from reference TRBV13 and TRBJ2-2, the complete variable domain reads AAGVIQSPRHLIKEKRETATLKCYPIPRHDTVYWYQQGPGQDPQFLISFYEKMQSDKGSIPDRFSAQQFSDYHSELNMSSLELGDSALYFCASSLGLGNTGELFFGEGSRLTVL.

In nucleotides, the CDR3 is TGTGCCAGCAGTACCCCCAGCGGGGGCTCCTACGAGCAGTACTTC. Residues: CASSTPSGGSYEQYF. The gene calls are TRBV6-2 or TRBV6-3 and TRBJ2-7; 8 bases are a match to TRBD2. This CDR3 is built from 15 residues. V lost 5 bases and J lost 0; bases outside the gene matches: 6. CDR1 and CDR2 from the germline V gene are MNHEY and SVGEGT.

This clonotype was seen a handful of times. The DNA for the CDR3 is TGCGCCAGCAGCTTGGAACAGGGAGACGAGCAGTACGTC. This gives the protein CASSLEQGDEQYV. The rearrangement joins TRBV5-1 to TRBJ2-7; possibly TRBD1 for D (6 bases). The CDR3 loop spans 13 amino acids. Germline V gene data show CDR1 as SGHRS and CDR2 as YFSETQ. V shed 0 bases and J shed 5 bases, with 9 bases lying between them.

This chain joins TRBV7-3 and TRBJ2-3; the D gene is possibly TRBD1 (6 bases). CDR3 length: 18 amino acids. Between the trimmed V and J ends, which lost 5 bases and 7 bases, there was a span of 28 bases. The germline gives CDR1 SGHTA, CDR2 FQGTGA. The CDR3 reads CASSRWGRRTTSGYTQYF. The DNA for the CDR3 is TGTGCCAGCAGCCGTTGGGGGCGGAGGACAACCTCGGGGTATACGCAGTATTTT.

This clonotype has ten or more counts. The chain has TRBV19 and TRBJ1-1, with TRBD1 as a possible D gene (5 bases). Germline V gene sequence: CDR1 LNHDA, CDR2 SQIVND (reference sequence). The CDR3 length is 14 residues. The V gene lost 7 bases and the J gene lost 2 bases, with 14 bases spanning the gap. The CDR3 is CASIHGTGNTEAFF. CDR3 DNA: TGTGCCAGTATCCATGGGACGGGAAACACTGAAGCTTTCTTT.

This clonotype appeared many times. The rearrangement links TRBV15 to TRBJ2-1; D assignment may be TRBD1 or TRBD2 (5 bases each). The CDR3 totals 16 residues. Germline values: CDR1 LNHNV, CDR2 YYDKDF (reference sequence). V dropped 0 bases and J dropped 3 bases, with 12 bases sitting between them. The CDR3 DNA sequence: TGTGCCACCAGCAGAGAAAAGAGGGGATACTACAATGAGCAGTTCTTC. Its protein product is CATSREKRGYYNEQFF.

Only a few counts were recorded for this clonotype. DNA of the CDR3: TGCAGTGCTAGGAGGAACGCATGGCCTCAGCCCCAGCATTTT. Protein sequence: CSARRNAWPQPQHF. The chain employs TRBV20-1 and TRBJ1-5; D not resolved. The CDR3 length is 14 residues. Between the trimmed V and J ends, which lost 3 bases and 6 bases, there was a span of 15 bases. Germline V gene data show CDR1 as DFQATT and CDR2 as SNEGSKA (reference sequence).

This chain links TRBV4-1 with TRBJ2-5, with 8 nucleotides matching TRBD2. Unmatched junction bases numbered 11, after V lost 3 bases and J lost 5 bases. CDR3 length: 16 residues. Germline V lookup: CDR1 MGHRA, CDR2 YSYEKL. CDR3 region: CASSQPATGGGETQYF. CDR3 DNA: TGCGCCAGCAGCCAGCCCGCGACCGGCGGGGGGGAGACCCAGTACTTC.

This clonotype was counted between two and nine times. The CDR3: CASSRGDYLTDTQYF. The CDR3 nucleotides read TGTGCCAGCAGCAGAGGGGACTACCTCACAGATACGCAGTATTTT. V usage is TRBV5-4 and J usage is TRBJ2-3, with 7 bases aligning to TRBD2. The V gene's germline CDR1 is SGHNT and CDR2 YYREEE (reference sequence). The CDR3 has 15 amino acids. The trim removed 4 bases at V and 2 bases at J, leaving 7 bases unmatched.

The chain has TRBV7-6 and TRBJ2-1, with 10 bases that match TRBD1. This CDR3 spans 15 amino acids. The germline V gene has CDR1 SGHVS and CDR2 FNYEAQ. V was pared by 5 bases and J by 7 bases, with 8 bases of the junction left unmatched. CDR3 coding DNA: TGTGCCAGCAGCCTAACCGGGACAGGGGTAAATGAGCAGTTCTTC. This encodes CASSLTGTGVNEQFF.